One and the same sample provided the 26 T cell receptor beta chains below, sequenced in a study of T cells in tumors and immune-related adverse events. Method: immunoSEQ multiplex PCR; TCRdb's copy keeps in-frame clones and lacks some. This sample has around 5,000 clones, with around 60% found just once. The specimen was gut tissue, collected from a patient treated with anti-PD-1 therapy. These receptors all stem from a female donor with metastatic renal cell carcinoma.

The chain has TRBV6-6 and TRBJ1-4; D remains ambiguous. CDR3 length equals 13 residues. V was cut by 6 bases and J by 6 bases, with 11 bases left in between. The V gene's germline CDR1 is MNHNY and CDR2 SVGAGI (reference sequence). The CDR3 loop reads CASSEIRDEKLFF. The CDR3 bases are TGTGCCAGCAGCGAAATTCGGGATGAAAAACTGTTTTTT.

The CDR3 sequence: CASSRALGRLYEQYF. In nucleotides, the CDR3 is TGTGCCAGTAGTAGGGCCCTGGGCAGGTTGTACGAGCAGTACTTC. V usage is TRBV19 and J usage is TRBJ2-7; D is ambiguous. In germline, CDR1 is LNHDA, CDR2 SQIVND (reference sequence). This CDR3 is 15 amino acids long. Trimming removed 4 bases at V and 4 bases at J, with 17 bases between.

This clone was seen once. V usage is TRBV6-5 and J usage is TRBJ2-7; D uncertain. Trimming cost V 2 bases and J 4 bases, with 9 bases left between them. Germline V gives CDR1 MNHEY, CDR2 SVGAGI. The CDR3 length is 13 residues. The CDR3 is CASSYRPGYEQYF. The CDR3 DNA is TGTGCCAGCAGTTACCGCCCAGGTTACGAGCAGTACTTC.

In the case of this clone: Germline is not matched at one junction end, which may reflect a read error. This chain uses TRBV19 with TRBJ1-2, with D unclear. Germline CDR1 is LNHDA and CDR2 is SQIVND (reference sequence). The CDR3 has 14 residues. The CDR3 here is CASSIPWTYYGYTF. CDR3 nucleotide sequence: TGTGCGAGTAGTATCCCATGGACTTACTATGGCTACACCTTC.

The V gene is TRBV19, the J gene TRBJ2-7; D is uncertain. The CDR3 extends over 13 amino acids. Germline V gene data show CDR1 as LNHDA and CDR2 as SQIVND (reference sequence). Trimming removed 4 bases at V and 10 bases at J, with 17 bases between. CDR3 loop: CASSTMGAYYQYF. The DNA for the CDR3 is TGTGCCAGTAGTACGATGGGTGCTTACTACCAGTACTTC.

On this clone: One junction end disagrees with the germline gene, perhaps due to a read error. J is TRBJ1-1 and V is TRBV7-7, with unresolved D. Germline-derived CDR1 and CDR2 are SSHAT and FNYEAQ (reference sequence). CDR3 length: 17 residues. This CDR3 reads CASSLIPHPVVNTEAFF. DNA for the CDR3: TGTGCTAGCAGCTTAATTCCCCACCCCGTAGTGAACACTGAAGCTTTCTTT.

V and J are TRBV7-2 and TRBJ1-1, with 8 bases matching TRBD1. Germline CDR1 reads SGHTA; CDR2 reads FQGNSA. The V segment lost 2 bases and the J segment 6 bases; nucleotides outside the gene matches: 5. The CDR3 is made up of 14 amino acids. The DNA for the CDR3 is TGTGCCAGCAGCTTACAGGGGGCATTGTCTGAAGCTTTCTTT. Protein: CASSLQGALSEAFF.

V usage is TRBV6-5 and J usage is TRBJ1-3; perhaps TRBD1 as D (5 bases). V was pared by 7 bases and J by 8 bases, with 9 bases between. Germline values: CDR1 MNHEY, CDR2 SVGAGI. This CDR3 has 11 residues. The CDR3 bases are TGTGCCAGCACTTCGGGGGACACCATATATTTT. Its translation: CASTSGDTIYF.

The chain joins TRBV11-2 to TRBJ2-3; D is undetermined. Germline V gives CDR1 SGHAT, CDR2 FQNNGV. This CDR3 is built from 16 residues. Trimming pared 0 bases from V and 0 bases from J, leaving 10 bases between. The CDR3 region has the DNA TGTGCCAGCAGCTTAGATCCTGATCCTAGCACAGATACGCAGTATTTT. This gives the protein CASSLDPDPSTDTQYF.

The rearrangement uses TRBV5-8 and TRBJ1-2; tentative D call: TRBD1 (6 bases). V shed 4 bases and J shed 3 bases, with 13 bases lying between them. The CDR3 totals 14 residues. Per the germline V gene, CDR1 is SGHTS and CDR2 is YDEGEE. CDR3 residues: CASSVTGNYYGYTF. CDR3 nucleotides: TGTGCCAGCAGCGTTACAGGGAACTACTATGGCTACACCTTC.

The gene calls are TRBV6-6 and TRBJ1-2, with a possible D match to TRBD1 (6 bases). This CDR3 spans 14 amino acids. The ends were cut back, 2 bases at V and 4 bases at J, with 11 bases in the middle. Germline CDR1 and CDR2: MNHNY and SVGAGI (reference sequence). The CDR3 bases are TGTGCCAGCAGTTACCTACAGGGACGCTATGGCTACACCTTC. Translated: CASSYLQGRYGYTF.

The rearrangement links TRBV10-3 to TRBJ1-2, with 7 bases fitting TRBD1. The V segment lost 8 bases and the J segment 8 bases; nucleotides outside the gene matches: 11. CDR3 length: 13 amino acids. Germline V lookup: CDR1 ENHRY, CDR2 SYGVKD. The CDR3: CAIRHTGETGYTF. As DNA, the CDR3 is TGTGCCATCCGTCACACAGGGGAAACCGGCTACACCTTC.

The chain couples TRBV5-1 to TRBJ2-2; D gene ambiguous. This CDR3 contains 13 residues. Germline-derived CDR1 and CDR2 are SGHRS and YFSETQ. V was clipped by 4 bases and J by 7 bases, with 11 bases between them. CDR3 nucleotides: TGCGCCAGCAGCCCCGTTTTTGGCGGGGAGCTGTTTTTT. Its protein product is CASSPVFGGELFF.

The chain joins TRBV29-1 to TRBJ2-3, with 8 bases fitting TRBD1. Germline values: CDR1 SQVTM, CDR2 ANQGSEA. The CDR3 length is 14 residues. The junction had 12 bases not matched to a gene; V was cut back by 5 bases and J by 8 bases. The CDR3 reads CSVSTGDGSVTQYF. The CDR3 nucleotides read TGCAGCGTTTCGACAGGGGACGGGTCAGTTACGCAGTATTTT.

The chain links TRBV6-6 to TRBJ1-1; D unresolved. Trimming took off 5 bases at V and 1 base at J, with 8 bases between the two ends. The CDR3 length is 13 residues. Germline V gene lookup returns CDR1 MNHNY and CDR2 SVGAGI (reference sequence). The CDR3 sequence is CASSRYRNTEAFF. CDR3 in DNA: TGTGCCAGCAGTCGCTATAGGAACACTGAAGCTTTCTTT.

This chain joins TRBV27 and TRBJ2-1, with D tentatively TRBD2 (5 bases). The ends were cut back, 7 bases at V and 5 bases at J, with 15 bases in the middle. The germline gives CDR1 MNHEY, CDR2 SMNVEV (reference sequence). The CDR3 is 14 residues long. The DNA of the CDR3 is TGTGCCAGCAACCCCCATTCAGCGGACAATGAGCAGTTCTTC. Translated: CASNPHSADNEQFF.

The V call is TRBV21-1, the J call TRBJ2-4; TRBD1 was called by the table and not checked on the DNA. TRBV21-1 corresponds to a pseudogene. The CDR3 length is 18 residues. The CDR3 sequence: CASSKGSDRSLAKNIQYF. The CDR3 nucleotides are TGTGCCAGCAGCAAAGGATCCGACAGATCGTTAGCCAAAAACATTCAGTACTTC.

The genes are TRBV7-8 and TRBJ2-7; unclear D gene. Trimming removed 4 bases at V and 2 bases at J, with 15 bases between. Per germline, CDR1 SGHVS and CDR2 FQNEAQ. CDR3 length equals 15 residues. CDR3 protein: CASSSPVSTPYEQYF. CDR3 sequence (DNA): TGTGCCAGCAGCTCACCAGTGAGTACTCCCTACGAGCAGTACTTC.

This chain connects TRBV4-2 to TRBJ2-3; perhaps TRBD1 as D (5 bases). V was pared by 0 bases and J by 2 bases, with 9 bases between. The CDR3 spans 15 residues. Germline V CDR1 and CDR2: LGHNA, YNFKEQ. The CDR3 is CASSQDFRVTDTQYF. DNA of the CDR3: TGTGCCAGCAGCCAAGATTTCAGGGTCACAGATACGCAGTATTTT.

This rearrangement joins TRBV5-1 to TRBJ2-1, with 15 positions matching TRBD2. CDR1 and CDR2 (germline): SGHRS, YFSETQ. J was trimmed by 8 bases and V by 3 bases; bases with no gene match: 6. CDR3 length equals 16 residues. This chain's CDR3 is CASSSGTSGRNDEQFF. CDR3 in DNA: TGCGCCAGCAGCTCTGGGACTAGCGGGAGGAACGATGAGCAGTTCTTC.

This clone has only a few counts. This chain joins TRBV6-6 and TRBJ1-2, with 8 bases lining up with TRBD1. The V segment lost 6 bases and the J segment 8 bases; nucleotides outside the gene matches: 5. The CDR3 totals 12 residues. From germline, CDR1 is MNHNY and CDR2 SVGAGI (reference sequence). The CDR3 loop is CASRLDRGGYTF. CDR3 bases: TGTGCCAGCAGACTAGACAGGGGCGGCTACACCTTC.

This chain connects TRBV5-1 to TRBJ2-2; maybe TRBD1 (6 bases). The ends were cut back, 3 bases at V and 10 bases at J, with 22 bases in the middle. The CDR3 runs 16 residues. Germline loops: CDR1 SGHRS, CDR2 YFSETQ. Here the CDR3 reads CASSSLGYTGHQELFF. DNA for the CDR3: TGCGCCAGCAGCTCCCTTGGTTACACAGGGCACCAGGAGCTGTTTTTT. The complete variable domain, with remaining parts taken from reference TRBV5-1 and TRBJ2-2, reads KAGVTQTPRYLIKTRGQQVTLSCSPISGHRSVSWYQQTPGQGLQFLFEYFSETQRNKGNFPGRFSGRQFSNSRSEMNVSTLELGDSALYLCASSSLGYTGHQELFFGEGSRLTVL.

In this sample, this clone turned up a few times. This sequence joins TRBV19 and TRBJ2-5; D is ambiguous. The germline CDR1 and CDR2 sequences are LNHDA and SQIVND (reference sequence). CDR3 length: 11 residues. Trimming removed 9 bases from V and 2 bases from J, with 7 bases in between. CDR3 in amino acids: CASGRQETQYF. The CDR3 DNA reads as TGTGCCAGCGGCAGGCAAGAGACCCAGTACTTC.

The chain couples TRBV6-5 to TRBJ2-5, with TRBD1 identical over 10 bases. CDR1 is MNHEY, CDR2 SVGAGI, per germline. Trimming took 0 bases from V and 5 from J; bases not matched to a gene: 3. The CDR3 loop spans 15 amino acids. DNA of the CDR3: TGTGCCAGCAGTTACTCCGGACAGGGGGGTGAGACCCAGTACTTC. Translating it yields CASSYSGQGGETQYF.

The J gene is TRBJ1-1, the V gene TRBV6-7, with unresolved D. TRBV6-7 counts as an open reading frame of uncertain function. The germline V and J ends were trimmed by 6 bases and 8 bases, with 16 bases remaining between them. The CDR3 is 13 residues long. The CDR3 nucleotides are TGTGCCAGCAGCCAAGAGGTTATGCGCGAAGCTTTCTTT. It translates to CASSQEVMREAFF.

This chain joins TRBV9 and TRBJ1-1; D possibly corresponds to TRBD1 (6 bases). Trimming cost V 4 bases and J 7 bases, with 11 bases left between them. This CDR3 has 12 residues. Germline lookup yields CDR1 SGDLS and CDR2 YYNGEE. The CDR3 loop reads CASSLQGGEAFF. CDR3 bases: TGTGCCAGCAGCCTACAAGGGGGTGAAGCTTTCTTT.